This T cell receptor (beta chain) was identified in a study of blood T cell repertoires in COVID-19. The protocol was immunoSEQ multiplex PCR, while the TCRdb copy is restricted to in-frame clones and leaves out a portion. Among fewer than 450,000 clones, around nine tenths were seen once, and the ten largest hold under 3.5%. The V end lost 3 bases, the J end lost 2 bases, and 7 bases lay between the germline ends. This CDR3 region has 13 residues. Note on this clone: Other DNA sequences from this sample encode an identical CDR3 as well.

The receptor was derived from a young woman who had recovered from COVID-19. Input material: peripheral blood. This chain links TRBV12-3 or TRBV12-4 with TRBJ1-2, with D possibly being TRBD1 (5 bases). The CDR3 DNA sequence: TGTGCCAGCAGTTTGCAGGGAAACTATGGCTACACCTTC. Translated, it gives CASSLQGNYGYTF.